Included here is one T cell receptor (beta chain) sequence, with context. Its cognate antigen is unknown. The data stem from a study of T cell responses to AZD1222 COVID-19 vaccine. Clones were read by immunoSEQ multiplex PCR, and TCRdb kept only the in-frame ones, dropping some. In the table there are 130,000 to 150,000 clones, 75% to 95% of which are singletons. Study-level results: CD4 TCRs covered the whole spike, strongest at regions 160-218 and 743-854. Nearly half of spike-specific TCRs reportedly target unmutated variant regions. Clonal diversity was possibly underestimated, and the donors were mostly white British, with more females.

Between the trimmed V and J ends, which lost 6 bases and 8 bases, there was a span of 13 bases. CDR3 size: 13 residues. This sequence joins TRBV12-3 or TRBV12-4 and TRBJ1-4; no clear D gene. The TCR was taken from an adult in good health. The sequencing here drew on peripheral blood, taken on day 0 of AZD1222 vaccination. CDR3 nucleotide sequence: TGTGCCAGCAGGTCGGGCCCCCGGGAAAAACTGTTTTTT. Translating it yields CASRSGPREKLFF.